These 3 T cell receptor beta chains were sequenced from one sample in a study of T cells in narcolepsy. The repertoire was sequenced with immunoSEQ multiplex PCR; TCRdb's copy has only in-frame clones and lacks some. Here the sample spans around 39,000 clones, 70% to 90% being singletons. The source material was CD45RA- memory CD4+ T cells from PBMCs. Receptors originate from a human donor with narcolepsy.

The chain joins TRBV10-2 to TRBJ2-3; D is possibly TRBD1 or TRBD2 (5 bases each). The CDR3 is made up of 14 amino acids. Germline V CDR1 and CDR2: WSHSY, SAAADI. V lost 5 bases, J lost 1 base, and 10 bases lay in between. The CDR3 spells CASSQRGRTDTQYF. CDR3 coding DNA: TGCGCCAGCAGTCAGAGGGGCCGCACAGATACGCAGTATTTT.

Here the CDR3 reads CAISDGETDTQYF. As DNA, the CDR3 is TGTGCCATCAGTGACGGGGAGACAGATACGCAGTATTTT. The chain couples TRBV10-3 to TRBJ2-3; D possibly corresponds to TRBD2 (5 bases). CDR3 length: 13 residues. Germline CDR1 ENHRY, CDR2 SYGVKD. V gave up 3 bases and J gave up 3 bases, with 7 bases separating them.

This clone appeared once. The genes are TRBV5-6 and TRBJ2-5; the match to TRBD2 covers 7 bases. The V gene end was trimmed by 2 bases and the J gene end by 1 base; junction bases not matched to a gene: 5. The CDR3 sequence is 15 residues long. The germline CDR1 and CDR2 sequences are SGHDT and YYEEEE. CDR3 residues: CASSFGGSVQETQYF. The CDR3 nucleotides are TGTGCCAGCAGCTTCGGGGGGTCCGTCCAAGAGACCCAGTACTTC.